This TCR beta chain was profiled in a study of cytomegalovirus exposure and HLA in healthy donors (dated by TCRdb to the late 2010s). For the study in its entirety: In an earlier analysis of fewer than 750 of the donors, about 270 Gb of sequence data and just under 120 million unique TCR beta sequences from some 170 million T cells were reported. Five DR-DQ haplotypes were treated as single units for association and clustering because of strong linkage in the cohort. The study used immunosequencing to profile the T cell repertoires of approximately 650 subjects and linked those repertoires to cytomegalovirus serostatus. Class I and class II HLA loci were covered by the typing at four-digit resolution. The study aimed to test whether signatures of past pathogen exposure could be identified by cataloging public T cell receptors. The later analysis used no new phenotypic data to find candidate immune exposures, relying instead on TCR beta sequences and their occurrence across donors. Besides the first cohort of hundreds of subjects, a separate validation cohort made up of over 100 different subjects was used. Donor age, sex, ethnicity and CMV serostatus were collected together with the repertoire data. To predict cytomegalovirus infection status, the study brought together high-throughput TCR immunosequencing, statistical association of individual TCRs with disease status, and machine learning. A later analysis re-analyzed previously published TCR beta repertoires from 550 to 700 donors and added high-resolution HLA genotyping to study TCR occurrence patterns. Roughly 320 gigabases of sequencing data and around 88 million unique TCR sequences made up an early release that covered about 640 HLA-typed donors. The number of typed donors differed by locus: about 629-630 for A, B, C, DRB1 and DQB1; 500 to 550 for DQA1; 600 to 610 for DPA1; and approximately 450 for DPB1. An earlier analysis of approximately 640 of the donors applied high-throughput TCR beta sequencing to assess whether each TCR beta V gene segment acted as functional or pseudogenic. On average, around 200,000 unique TCR beta nucleotide sequences were sequenced per donor among about 400 genotyped donors of the cohort, with about 19% of those sequences being non-productive. Of the 300 to 450 genotyped donors, roughly 80% fell in the genetic ancestry cluster associated with self-reported Caucasian donors. All discovery cohort repertoires had been generated on a single sequencing platform. Genome-wide SNP genotypes for about 65% of the 666 donors were used in a later genetic analysis, which treated that subset as a discovery cohort.

The cohort consisted of more than 650 healthy bone marrow donors. All cohort members were sampled while nominally healthy, although unrecorded immune exposures were likely present. The donor tested CMV seronegative and was one of the 352 seronegative cohort members. A peripheral blood sample was collected from each donor, and TCR beta sequencing was performed on peripheral blood mononuclear cells. Genomic DNA was extracted from the blood cell samples with the Qiagen DNeasy Blood Extraction Kit. Including cysteine and phenylalanine, the CDR3 has 14 amino acids. Only the CDR3 part of the read is kept: 42 bases, read in frame from the first base. Trimming takes 5 bases off V and 4 bases off J; junction bases not matched to a gene: 5. For CDR1 and CDR2, the germline V gene lists MNHEY and SVGAGI. Broad study findings and their caveats: Across donors, most TCR sequences were observed very rarely, whereas some public TCRs were present in many individuals. The authors suggested that the approach could potentially be extended to other disease states and immunological phenotypes. In a later genetic analysis, fewer N-insertions in productive TCRs were reported among donors in an Asian-associated ancestry cluster than the approximately 710-donor mean. At a false discovery rate of 0.05, a later analysis linked under 20,000 TCR beta sequences to specific HLA alleles. Compared with equally common non-associated chains, HLA-associated TCR beta chains in a later analysis were more clonally expanded and had lower generation probabilities. The cohort was sequenced for TCR beta chains only, and without alpha or paired-chain data the features that could be detected were limited. CMV serostatus was the only immune exposure information available for the cohort. HLA typing was unavailable for some donors at each locus, so association tests used only the typed subset. In a later genetic analysis, a missense DCLRE1C variant was associated with V-gene and J-gene trimming of TCR beta chains, and the association was replicated in an independent cohort. Because counts were too low, 15 to 20 rarely observed V segments, including chromosome 9 orphons, were excluded from the earlier analysis of fewer than 650 of the donors. A later analysis found that TCR association rates varied across HLA loci, with DRB1 alleles showing the most associated TCRs and HLA-C alleles the fewest. In a later analysis, most CMV-associated TCR beta chains were found to appear HLA-restricted, with HLA associations seemingly driven largely by CMV exposure. In an earlier analysis of roughly 500 of the donors, most TCR beta V segments appeared in productive rearrangements about 90% or about 30% of the time, broadly matching IMGT annotations. When HLA alleles, especially DR and DQ, strongly co-occurred, attributing TCR associations to individual alleles was difficult. A cluster of highly shared sequence variants was judged likely to represent a technical artifact of the sequencing pipeline. In a later analysis, several top co-occurrence clusters were reported to appear linked to parvovirus B19, influenza, CMV and Epstein-Barr virus. A further reported finding was that TCR beta sequences accurately predicted the HLA-A and HLA-B alleles for most subjects in the first cohort. Roughly uniform sequencing depth across donors was assumed in presence/absence analyses, although this assumption may not hold. Correlated functional status among segregating V segments might reflect linkage disequilibrium, but an unknown experimental factor could not be ruled out. A total of 150 or so TCR beta chains were listed by the study as associated with cytomegalovirus. Because the 87-base-pair reads could not distinguish some IMGT-functional V segments, including TRBV6-2 and TRBV6-3, those segments were excluded. In vitro tests confirmed that a few of the cytomegalovirus-associated TCR beta chains recognize cytomegalovirus antigens. In both the original and validation cohorts, the classifier was reported to diagnose cytomegalovirus status with high specificity and sensitivity.

A note on this clone: Its antigen remains unidentified. Base qualities are not provided; no much larger clone lies one nucleotide away.

The method behind the library was the immunoSEQ multiplex PCR assay. The multiplex PCR relied on a mix of 60 forward primers for TCR Vbeta segments and 13 reverse primers for TCR Jbeta segments. The CDR3 region of rearranged TCR beta genes was amplified from genomic DNA by a multiplex PCR assay. The amplified TCR beta libraries were sequenced on the Illumina HiSeq System as 87-base-pair reads. Regarding the original processing steps: A later analysis counted some 74 million unique TCR beta chains across the 666 repertoires, and around 9.9 million of these chains were shared by at least two donors. Raw reads were error-corrected and collapsed into unique sequences by a nearest-neighbor algorithm in which closely related sequences were merged to remove PCR and sequencing errors. To assign V, D and J gene segments, CDR3 sequences were aligned to IMGT reference sequences. Each retained sequence needed at least a six-nucleotide match to both a V gene segment and a J gene segment. Rearrangements were called productive when the CDR3 lacked stop codons and stayed in frame with V and J; all others were non-productive. CDR3 was defined according to IMGT convention as the region running from the second conserved V-encoded cysteine to the conserved J-encoded phenylalanine. Sequences without an unambiguous match to a single V gene segment were excluded from the earlier analysis of 450 to 750 of the donors. An earlier analysis of several hundred of the donors classified V segments as functional when productive rearrangements were above 56.7% and as segregating when the standard deviation between donors was above 5%. To diagnose cytomegalovirus status from the catalog of TCR beta chain sequences, a statistical classification framework was built. In a later analysis, V and J genes were assigned by comparing TCR nucleotide sequences against IMGT/GENE-DB human TR gene sequences. In a later analysis, CDR3 sequences and most-parsimonious VDJ recombination scenarios were assigned using the TCRdist pipeline. In a later analysis, each TCR beta chain was defined by its CDR3 amino acid sequence together with its V-gene family, and reads without a unique V-gene family were excluded. A later analysis removed several hundred highly shared, low-generation-probability nucleotide sequences to deal with suspected cross-contamination and a sequencing artifact. In a later analysis, a clonal expansion index was calculated for each public chain from normalized within-repertoire ranks of inferred template counts. In a later analysis, generation probabilities were computed using a VDJ recombination model fitted to out-of-frame rearrangements, and the results were checked against IGoR. In a later analysis, hypergeometric tests were used to score TCR-TCR, TCR-HLA and TCR-CMV co-occurrence, with a repertoire-size bias correction applied to TCR pairs. A later analysis estimated false discovery rates by permuting HLA or CMV assignments 20 times. In a later analysis, co-occurring TCRs were grouped using DBSCAN, with TCRdist sequence similarity added in when clustering inside HLA-allele-positive subsets. For co-occurrence clustering, repertoires with fewer than 30,000 or more than 120,000 public chains were excluded, along with 4 to 6 repertoires with anomalous nucleotide sharing. TCRdb stores this immuneACCESS table with in-frame sequences only. Part of the clones is absent; in the studies checked, under half of the shortfall reflects unresolved V genes, and no reason is known for the rest. That table supplies the V and J calls and clone size; D and trimming were determined from the DNA. Across this sample there are approximately 190,000 clones, with over 70% seen only once. Over 1% of the sample is held by the ten biggest clonotypes.

This receptor was identified in a man between 25 and 39 years old in good health and CMV-seronegative. The rearranged chain carries TRBV6-5 and TRBJ1-3, and 7 bases in between align with TRBD1. The sequencing sample was made of PBMCs. The bases read TGTGCCAGCAGTAAACAGGGGAGGGGAAACACCATATATTTT. This gives the protein CASSKQGRGNTIYF.